The TCR beta chain described here comes from a study of cytotoxic CD8 clonotypes in ibrutinib-treated CLL. As for the study in general: Patient counts were 11 relapsed/refractory, more than 14 treatment-naive and some 17 IGHV unmutated. Response sampling took place at median roughly twelve months of treatment, range 6 to 36.

This CDR3 comprises 15 residues. Between the trimmed V and J ends, which lost 7 bases and 3 bases, there was a span of 18 bases. Germline V lookup: CDR1 SEHNR, CDR2 FQNEAQ (reference sequence). Of note for this clone: No antigen is known for it.

Assay used: immunoSEQ multiplex PCR; TCRdb lists only in-frame clones, some missing. The table has around 310,000 clones, almost 80% seen once. Study-wide results and limits: Clonality measured at baseline exceeded age-matched healthy donors, tracking circulating CD8+ T-cell counts. Clonality climbed at ibrutinib response, then dropped toward baseline at progression.

The chain is built from TRBV7-9 and TRBJ1-1, with no clear D. The clonotype comes from a human donor with chronic lymphocytic leukemia. Material: PBMCs, obtained before ibrutinib treatment. The CDR3 DNA reads as TGTGCCAGCAACCACAATAGGCGGAGGGACACTGAAGCTTTCTTT. Translation: CASNHNRRRDTEAFF.